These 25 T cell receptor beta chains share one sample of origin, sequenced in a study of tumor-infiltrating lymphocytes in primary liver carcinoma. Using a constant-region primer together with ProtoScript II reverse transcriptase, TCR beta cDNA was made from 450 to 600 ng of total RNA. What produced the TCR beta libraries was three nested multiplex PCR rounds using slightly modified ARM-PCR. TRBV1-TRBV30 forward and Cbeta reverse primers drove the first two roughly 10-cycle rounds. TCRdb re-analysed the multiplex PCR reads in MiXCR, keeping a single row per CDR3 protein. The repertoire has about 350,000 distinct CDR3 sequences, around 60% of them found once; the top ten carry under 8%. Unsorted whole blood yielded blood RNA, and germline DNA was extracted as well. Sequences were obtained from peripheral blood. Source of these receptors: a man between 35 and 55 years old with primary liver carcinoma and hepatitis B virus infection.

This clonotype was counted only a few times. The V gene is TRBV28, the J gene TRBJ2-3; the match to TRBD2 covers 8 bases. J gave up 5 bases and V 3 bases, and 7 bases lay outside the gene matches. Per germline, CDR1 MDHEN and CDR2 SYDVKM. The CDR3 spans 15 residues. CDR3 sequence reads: CASSLSGSLGDTQYF. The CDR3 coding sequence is TGTGCCAGCAGTTTGAGCGGGAGCCTGGGAGATACGCAGTATTTT.

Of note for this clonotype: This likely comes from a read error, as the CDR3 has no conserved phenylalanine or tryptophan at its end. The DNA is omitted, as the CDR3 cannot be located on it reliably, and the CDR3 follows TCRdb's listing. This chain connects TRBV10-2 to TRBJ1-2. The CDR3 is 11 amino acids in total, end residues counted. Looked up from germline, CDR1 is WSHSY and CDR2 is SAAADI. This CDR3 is CASSDVGGYAS.

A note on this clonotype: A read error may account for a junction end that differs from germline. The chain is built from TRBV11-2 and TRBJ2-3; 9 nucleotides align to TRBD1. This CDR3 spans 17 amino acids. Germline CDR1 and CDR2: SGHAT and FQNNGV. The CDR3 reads CASDRDRARSGTYTQYF. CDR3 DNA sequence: TGTGCCAGCGACCGGGACAGGGCTCGGTCGGGCACATATACGCAGTATTTT.

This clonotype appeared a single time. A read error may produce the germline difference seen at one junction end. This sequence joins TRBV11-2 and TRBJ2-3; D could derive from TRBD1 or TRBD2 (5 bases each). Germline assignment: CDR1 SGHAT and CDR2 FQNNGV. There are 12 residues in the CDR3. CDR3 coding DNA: TGTGCCAGCAACTTAGGAACTGGGGGGCAGTATTTT. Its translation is CASNLGTGGQYF.

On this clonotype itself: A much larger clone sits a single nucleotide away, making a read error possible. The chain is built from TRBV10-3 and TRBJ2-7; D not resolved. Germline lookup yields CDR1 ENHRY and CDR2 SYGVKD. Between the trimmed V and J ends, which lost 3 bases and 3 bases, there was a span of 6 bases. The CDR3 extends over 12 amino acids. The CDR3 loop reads CAISDQDYEQYF. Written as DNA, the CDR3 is TGTGCCATCAGTGATCAGGACTACGAGCAGTACTTC.

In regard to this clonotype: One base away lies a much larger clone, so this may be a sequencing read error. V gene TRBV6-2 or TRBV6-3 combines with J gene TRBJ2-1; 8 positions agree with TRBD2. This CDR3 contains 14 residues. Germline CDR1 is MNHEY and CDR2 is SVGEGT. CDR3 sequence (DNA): TGTGTCAGCAGTCAAGCGGGAGCCTCACGTGAGCAGTTCTTC. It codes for CVSSQAGASREQFF.

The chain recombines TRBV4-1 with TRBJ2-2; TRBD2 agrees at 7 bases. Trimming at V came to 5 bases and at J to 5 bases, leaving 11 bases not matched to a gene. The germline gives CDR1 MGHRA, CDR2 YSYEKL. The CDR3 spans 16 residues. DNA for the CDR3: TGCGCCAGCAGCGATCTGAACGGGGGGTTAACCGGGGAGCTGTTTTTT. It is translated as CASSDLNGGLTGELFF.

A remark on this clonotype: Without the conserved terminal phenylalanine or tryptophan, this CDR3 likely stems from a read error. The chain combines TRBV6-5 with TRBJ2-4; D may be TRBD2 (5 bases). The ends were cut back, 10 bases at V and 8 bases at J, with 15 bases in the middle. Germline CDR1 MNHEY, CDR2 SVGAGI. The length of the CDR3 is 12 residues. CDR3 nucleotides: TGTGCCAACACCGGGATGTGGGACATTCAGTACTTA. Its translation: CANTGMWDIQYL.

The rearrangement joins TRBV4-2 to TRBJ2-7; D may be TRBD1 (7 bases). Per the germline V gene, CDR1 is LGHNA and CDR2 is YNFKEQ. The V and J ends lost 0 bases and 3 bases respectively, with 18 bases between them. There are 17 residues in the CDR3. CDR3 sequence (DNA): TGTGCCAGCAGCCAAGATCTCTTTTTCCAGGGGGGCTACGAGCAGTACTTC. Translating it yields CASSQDLFFQGGYEQYF.

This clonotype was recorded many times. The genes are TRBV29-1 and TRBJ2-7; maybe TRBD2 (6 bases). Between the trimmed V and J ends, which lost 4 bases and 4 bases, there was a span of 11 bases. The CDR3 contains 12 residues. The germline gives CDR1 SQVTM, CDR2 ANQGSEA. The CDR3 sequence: CSVVLGGYEQYF. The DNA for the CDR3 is TGCAGCGTTGTTTTGGGGGGATACGAGCAGTACTTC.

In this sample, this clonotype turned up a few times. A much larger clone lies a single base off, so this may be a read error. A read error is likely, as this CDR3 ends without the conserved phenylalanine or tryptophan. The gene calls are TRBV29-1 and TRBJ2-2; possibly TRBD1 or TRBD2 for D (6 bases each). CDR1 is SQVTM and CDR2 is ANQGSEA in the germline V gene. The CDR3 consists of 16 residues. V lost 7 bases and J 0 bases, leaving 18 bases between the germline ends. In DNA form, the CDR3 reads TGCAGCGCCCGAAGGGGGGCGGGACCGAACACCGGGGAGCTGTTTTCT. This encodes CSARRGAGPNTGELFS.

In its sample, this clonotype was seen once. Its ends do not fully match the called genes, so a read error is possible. This CDR3 is CASRPTGGGYEQHF. The DNA of the CDR3 is TGTGCCAGCAGGCCGACAGGGGGAGGCTACGAGCAGCACTTC. V usage is TRBV12-3 or TRBV12-4 and J usage is TRBJ2-7; 9 bases are a match to TRBD1. The CDR3 contains 14 residues.

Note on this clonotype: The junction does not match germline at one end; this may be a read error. CDR3 bases: TGTGCCTGCAGCTGGACAGCTTCCGAGACCCAGTACTTC. This codes for CACSWTASETQYF. V gene TRBV7-9 combines with J gene TRBJ2-5, with D perhaps matching TRBD1 (6 bases). Germline CDR1 reads SEHNR; CDR2 reads FQNEAQ (reference sequence). The CDR3 loop spans 13 amino acids.

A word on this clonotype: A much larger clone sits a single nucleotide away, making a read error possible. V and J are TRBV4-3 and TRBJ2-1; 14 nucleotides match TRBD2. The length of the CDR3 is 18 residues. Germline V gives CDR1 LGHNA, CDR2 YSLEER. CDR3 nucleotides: TGTGCCAGCAGCCACAGCTGGGGACTAGCGGGAGTCAGGAATGAGCAGTTCTTC. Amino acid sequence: CASSHSWGLAGVRNEQFF.

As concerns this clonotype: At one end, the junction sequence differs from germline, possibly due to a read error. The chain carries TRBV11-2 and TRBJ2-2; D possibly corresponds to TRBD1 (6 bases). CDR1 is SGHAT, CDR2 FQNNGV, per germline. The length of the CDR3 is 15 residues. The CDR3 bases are TGTACCAGCAGCTTCCAAACAGGGAACGCCGGGGAGCTGTTTTTT. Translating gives CTSSFQTGNAGELFF.

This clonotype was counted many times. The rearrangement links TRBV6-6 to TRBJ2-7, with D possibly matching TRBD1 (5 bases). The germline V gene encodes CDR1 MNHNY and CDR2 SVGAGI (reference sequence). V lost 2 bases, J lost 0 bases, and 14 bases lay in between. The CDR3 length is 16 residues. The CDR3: CASSYLRPRDSYEQYF. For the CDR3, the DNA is TGTGCCAGCAGTTACCTACGACCCAGGGACTCCTACGAGCAGTACTTC.

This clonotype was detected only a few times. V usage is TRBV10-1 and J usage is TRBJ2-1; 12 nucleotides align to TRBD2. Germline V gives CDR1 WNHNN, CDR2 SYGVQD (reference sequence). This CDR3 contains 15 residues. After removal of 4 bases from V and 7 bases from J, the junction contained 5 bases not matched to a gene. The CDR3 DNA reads TGCGCCAGCAGTGGAAGGACTAGCGGGATGAATGAGCAGTTCTTC. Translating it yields CASSGRTSGMNEQFF.

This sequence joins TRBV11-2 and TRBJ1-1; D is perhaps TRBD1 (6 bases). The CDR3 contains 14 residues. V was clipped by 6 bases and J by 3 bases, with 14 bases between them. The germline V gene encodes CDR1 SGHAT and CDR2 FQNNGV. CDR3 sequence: CASSSGTPYTEAFF. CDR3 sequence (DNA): TGTGCCAGCAGTTCCGGGACACCATACACTGAAGCTTTCTTT.

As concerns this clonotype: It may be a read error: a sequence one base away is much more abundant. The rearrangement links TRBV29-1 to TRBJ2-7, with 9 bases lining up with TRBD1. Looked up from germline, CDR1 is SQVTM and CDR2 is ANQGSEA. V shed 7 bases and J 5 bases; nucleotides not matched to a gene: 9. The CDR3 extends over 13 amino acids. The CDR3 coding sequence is TGCAGCGCCCGACAGGGGGTGTCCAACGAGCAGTACTTC. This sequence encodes CSARQGVSNEQYF.

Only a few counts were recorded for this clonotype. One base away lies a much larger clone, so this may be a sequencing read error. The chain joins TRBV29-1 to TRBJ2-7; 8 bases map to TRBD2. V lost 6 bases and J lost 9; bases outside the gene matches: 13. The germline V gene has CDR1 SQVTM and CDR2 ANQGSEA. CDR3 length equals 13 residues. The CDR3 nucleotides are TGCAGCGTAGTGACTAGCGTGGTCCGGGGGCAGTACTTC. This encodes CSVVTSVVRGQYF.

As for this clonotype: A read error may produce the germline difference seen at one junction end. CDR3 region: CAGSLVQTGRDTQYF. The CDR3 coding sequence is TGTGCCGGCAGCTTAGTCCAAACGGGGAGAGATACGCAGTATTTT. The V and J genes are TRBV11-2 and TRBJ2-3; D may be TRBD2 (5 bases). The germline gives CDR1 SGHAT, CDR2 FQNNGV. CDR3 length: 15 amino acids.

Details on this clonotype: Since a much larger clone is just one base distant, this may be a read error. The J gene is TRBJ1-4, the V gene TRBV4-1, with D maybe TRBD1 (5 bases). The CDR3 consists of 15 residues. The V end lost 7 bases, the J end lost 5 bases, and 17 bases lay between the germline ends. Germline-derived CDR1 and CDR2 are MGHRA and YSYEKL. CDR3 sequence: CASNHSLGLNEKLFF. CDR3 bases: TGCGCCAGCAACCACAGTCTGGGGCTGAATGAAAAACTGTTTTTT.

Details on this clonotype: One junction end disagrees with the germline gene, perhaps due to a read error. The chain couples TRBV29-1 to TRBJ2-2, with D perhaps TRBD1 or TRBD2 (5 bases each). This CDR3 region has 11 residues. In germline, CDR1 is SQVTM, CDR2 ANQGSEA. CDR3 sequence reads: CSFRVTGEQFF. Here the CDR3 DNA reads TGCAGCTTCAGGGTTACCGGGGAGCAGTTTTTT.

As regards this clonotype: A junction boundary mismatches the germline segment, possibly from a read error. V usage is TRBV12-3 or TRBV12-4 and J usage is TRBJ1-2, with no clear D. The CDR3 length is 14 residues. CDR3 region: CVSSSMPRTNGYTF. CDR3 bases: TGTGTCAGCAGTTCCATGCCTAGGACCAATGGCTACACCTTC.

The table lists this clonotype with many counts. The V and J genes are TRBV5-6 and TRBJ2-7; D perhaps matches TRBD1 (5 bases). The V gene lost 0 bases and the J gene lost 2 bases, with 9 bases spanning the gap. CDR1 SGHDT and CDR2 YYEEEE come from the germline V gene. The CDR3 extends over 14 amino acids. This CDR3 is CASSLDRKTYEQYF. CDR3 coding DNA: TGTGCCAGCAGCTTGGACAGGAAGACCTACGAGCAGTACTTC.